This T cell receptor (beta chain) was sequenced for a study of blood T cell repertoires in COVID-19. Clones were sequenced by immunoSEQ multiplex PCR, and TCRdb holds only the in-frame ones, with some missing. The top ten clones hold over 7.5% of a sample with about 240,000 clones, about 89% of them seen once. Participants reported their clinical history, and cohort assignment relied on those reports. All recovered Cohort 3 donors got two negative PCRs, got clearance, or saw symptom resolution. This sequence originates from a man aged 40-49 years who had recovered from COVID-19. The source material was PBMCs or T cells enriched from blood (not recorded which).

The CDR3 sequence is CASRGADYGYTF. CDR3 coding DNA: TGTGCCAGCAGGGGCGCCGACTATGGCTACACCTTC. The chain joins TRBV2 to TRBJ1-2; D is ambiguous. CDR1 and CDR2 from the germline V gene are SNHLY and FYNNEI. V was shortened by 6 bases and J by 3 bases, with 8 bases between the two germline ends. The CDR3 sequence is 12 residues long.